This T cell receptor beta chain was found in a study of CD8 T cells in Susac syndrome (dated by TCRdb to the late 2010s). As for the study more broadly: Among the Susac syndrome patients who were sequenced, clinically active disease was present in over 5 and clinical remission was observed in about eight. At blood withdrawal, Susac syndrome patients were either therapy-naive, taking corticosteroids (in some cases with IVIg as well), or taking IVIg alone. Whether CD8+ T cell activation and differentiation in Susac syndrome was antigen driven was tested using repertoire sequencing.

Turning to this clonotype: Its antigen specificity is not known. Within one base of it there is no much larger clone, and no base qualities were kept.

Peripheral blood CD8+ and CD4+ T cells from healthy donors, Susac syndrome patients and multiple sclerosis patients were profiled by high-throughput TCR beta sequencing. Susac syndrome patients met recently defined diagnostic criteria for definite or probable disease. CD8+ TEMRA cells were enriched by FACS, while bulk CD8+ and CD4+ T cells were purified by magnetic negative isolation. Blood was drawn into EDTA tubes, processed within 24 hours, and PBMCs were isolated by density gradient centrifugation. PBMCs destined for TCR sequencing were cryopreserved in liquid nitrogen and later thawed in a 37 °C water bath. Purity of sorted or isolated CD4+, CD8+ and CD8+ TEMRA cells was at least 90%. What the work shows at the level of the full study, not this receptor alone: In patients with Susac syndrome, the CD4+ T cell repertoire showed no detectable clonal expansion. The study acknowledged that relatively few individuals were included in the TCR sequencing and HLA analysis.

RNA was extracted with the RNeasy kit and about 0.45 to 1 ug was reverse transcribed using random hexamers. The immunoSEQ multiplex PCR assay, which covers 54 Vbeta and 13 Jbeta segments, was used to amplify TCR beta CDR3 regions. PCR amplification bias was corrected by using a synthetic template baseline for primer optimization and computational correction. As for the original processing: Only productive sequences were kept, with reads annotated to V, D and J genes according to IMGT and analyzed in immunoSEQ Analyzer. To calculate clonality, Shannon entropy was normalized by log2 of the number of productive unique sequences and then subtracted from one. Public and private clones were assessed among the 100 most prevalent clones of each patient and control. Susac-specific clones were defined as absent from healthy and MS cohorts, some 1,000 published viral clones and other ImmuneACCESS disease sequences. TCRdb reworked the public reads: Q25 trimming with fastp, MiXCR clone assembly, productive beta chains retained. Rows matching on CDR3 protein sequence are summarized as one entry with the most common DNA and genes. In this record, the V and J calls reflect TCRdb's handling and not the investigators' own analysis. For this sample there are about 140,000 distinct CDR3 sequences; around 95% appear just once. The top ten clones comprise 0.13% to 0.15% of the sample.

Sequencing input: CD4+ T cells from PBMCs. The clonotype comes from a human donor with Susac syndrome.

The DNA reads TGCAGTGCTAGAGATTGGGAGACCCAGTACTTC. Its translation is CSARDWETQYF. The chain is assembled from TRBV20-1 and TRBJ2-5, with no confident D gene call. The germline V gene (reference sequence) sets CDR1 to DFQATT and CDR2 to SNEGSKA. V was cut back by 0 bases and J by 5 bases, leaving a gap of 4 bases between them. The CDR3 contains 11 residues, cysteine and phenylalanine counted. Only the CDR3 part of the read is kept: 33 bases, read in frame from the first base.